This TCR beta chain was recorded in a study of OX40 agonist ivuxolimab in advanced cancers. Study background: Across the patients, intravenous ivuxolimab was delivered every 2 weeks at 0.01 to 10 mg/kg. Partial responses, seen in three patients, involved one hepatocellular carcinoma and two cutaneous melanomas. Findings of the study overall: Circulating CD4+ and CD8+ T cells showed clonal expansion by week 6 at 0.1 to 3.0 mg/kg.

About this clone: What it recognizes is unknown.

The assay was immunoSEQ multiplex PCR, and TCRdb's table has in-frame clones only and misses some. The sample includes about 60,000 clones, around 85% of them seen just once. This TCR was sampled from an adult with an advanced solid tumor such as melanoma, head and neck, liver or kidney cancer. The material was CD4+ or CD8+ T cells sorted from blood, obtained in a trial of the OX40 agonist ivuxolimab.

CDR3 in DNA: TGTGCCAGCAGTACGGGGGGAAGGACCTACAATGAGCAGTTCTTC. It specifies CASSTGGRTYNEQFF. The genes are TRBV6-6 and TRBJ2-1, with 7 bases lining up with TRBD2. The CDR3 covers 15 residues. With 5 bases clipped from V and 2 bases from J, the junction kept 6 bases outside the gene matches. Per the germline V gene, CDR1 is MNHNY and CDR2 is SVGAGI (reference sequence).